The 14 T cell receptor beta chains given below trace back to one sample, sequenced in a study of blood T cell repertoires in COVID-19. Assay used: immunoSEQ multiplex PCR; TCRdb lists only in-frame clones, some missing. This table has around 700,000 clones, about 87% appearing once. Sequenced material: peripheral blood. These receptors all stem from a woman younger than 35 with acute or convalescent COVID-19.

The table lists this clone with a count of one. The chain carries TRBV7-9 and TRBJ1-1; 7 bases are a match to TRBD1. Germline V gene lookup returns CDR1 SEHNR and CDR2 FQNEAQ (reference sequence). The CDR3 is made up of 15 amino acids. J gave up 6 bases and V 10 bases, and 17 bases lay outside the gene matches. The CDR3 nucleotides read TGTGCCACGTCCTTGACAGGGCGAGGAAGCTCTGAAGCTTTCTTT. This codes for CATSLTGRGSSEAFF.

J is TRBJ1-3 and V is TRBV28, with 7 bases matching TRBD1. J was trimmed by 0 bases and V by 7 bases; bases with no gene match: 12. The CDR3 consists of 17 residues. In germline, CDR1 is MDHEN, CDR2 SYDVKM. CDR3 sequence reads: CASMGRGQRPSGNTIYF. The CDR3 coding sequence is TGTGCCAGCATGGGTAGGGGGCAGCGACCCTCTGGAAACACCATATATTTT.

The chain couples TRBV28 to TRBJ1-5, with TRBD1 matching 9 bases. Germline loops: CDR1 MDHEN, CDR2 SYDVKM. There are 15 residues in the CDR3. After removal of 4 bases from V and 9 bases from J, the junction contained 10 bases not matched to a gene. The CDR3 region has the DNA TGTGCCAGCAGTTCACGGACAGGGGCCGGTCGGCCCCAGCATTTT. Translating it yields CASSSRTGAGRPQHF.

The CDR3 sequence: CAWKPEAVNTGELFF. CDR3 bases: TGTGCCTGGAAACCCGAGGCAGTGAACACCGGGGAGCTGTTTTTT. The rearrangement links TRBV30 to TRBJ2-2; D is unresolved. The germline V and J ends were trimmed by 4 bases and 1 base, with 13 bases remaining between them. CDR3 length equals 15 residues. Germline CDR1 reads GTSNPN; CDR2 reads SVGIG (reference sequence).

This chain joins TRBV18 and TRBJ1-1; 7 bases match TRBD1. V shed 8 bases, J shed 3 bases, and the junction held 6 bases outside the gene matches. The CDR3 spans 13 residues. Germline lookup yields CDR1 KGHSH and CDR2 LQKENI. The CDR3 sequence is CASTQGRDTEAFF. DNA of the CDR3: TGTGCCAGCACACAGGGGAGGGACACTGAAGCTTTCTTT.

In DNA form, the CDR3 reads TGCGCCAGCAGCCCGGGAGCGGGGGTCACAGATACGCAGTATTTT. It yields the protein CASSPGAGVTDTQYF. This chain links TRBV5-1 with TRBJ2-3; the match to TRBD2 covers 8 bases. The CDR3 spans 15 residues. V was pared by 4 bases and J by 2 bases, with 6 bases of the junction left unmatched. Germline values: CDR1 SGHRS, CDR2 YFSETQ.

The CDR3 DNA follows: TGTGCCAGCCAGGTCCTTGGGGGACAAGAAAATCAGCCCCAGCATTTT. As protein: CASQVLGGQENQPQHF. J is TRBJ1-5 and V is TRBV19; a possible D gene is TRBD1 (6 bases). Trimming took off 9 bases at V and 4 bases at J, with 22 bases between the two ends. This CDR3 contains 16 residues. The germline CDR1 and CDR2 sequences are LNHDA and SQIVND (reference sequence).

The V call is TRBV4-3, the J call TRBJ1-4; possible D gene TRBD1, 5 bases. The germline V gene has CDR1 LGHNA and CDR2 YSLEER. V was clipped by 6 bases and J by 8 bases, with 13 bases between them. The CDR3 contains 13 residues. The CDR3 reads CASRPRGSEKLFF. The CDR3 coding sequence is TGCGCCAGCAGACCTAGGGGTTCCGAAAAACTGTTTTTT.

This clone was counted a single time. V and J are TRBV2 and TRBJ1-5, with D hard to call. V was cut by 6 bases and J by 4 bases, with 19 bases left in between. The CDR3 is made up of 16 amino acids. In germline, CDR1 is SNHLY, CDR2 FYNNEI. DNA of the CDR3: TGTGCCAGCAGAGAGGGAAGTGGATATTCAAATCAGCCCCAGCATTTT. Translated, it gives CASREGSGYSNQPQHF.

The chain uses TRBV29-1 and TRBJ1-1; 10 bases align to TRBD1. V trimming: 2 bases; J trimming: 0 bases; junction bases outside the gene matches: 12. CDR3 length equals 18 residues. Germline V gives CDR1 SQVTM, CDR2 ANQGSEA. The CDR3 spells CSVEPYSPGQGMNTEAFF. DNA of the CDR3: TGCAGCGTTGAACCTTACTCCCCGGGACAGGGGATGAACACTGAAGCTTTCTTT.

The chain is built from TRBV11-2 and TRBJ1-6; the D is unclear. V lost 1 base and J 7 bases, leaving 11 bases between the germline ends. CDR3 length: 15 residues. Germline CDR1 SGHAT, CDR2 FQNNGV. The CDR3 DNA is TGTGCCAGCAGCTTAGTCTGGAGTCCAAATTCACCCCTCCACTTT. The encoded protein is CASSLVWSPNSPLHF.

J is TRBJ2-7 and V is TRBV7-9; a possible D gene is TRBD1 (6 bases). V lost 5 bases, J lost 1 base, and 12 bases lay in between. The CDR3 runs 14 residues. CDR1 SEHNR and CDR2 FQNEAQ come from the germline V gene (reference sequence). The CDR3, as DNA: TGTGCCAGCAGCGCACAGGGCAGGTCCTACGAGCAGTACTTC. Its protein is CASSAQGRSYEQYF.

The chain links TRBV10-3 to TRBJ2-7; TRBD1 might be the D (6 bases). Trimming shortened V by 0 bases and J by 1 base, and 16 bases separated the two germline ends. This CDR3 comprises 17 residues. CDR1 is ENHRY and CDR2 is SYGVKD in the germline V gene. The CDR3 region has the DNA TGTGCCATCAGTGAGTCGACGTACAGGGTGTTATCCTACGAGCAGTACTTC. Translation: CAISESTYRVLSYEQYF.

CDR3 residues: CASRGQTDTIYF. The CDR3 region has the DNA TGTGCCAGCAGGGGACAGACTGACACCATATATTTT. The chain recombines TRBV2 with TRBJ1-3, with 7 bases aligning to TRBD1. Germline CDR1 is SNHLY and CDR2 is FYNNEI. The ends lost 6 bases at V and 8 bases at J; junction bases unmatched: 4. The CDR3 is 12 amino acids.